One TCR beta chain is described in this entry. Per germline, CDR1 SGHVS and CDR2 FQNEAQ. The CDR3 totals 12 residues. Trimming removed 1 base from V and 6 bases from J, with 7 bases in between. The sample belongs to a study of T cell changes during pregnancy in multiple sclerosis. Here immunoSEQ multiplex PCR was the method, and the copy in TCRdb shows in-frame clones only, minus some. The sample contains fewer than 65,000 clones, about 89% of which appear only once. The V and J genes are TRBV7-8 and TRBJ2-7; the D is unclear. The specimen comprised CD8+ T cells from peripheral blood mononuclear cells, sampled after pregnancy. The sequence derives from a female donor with multiple sclerosis, enrolled in a pregnancy study. DNA of the CDR3: TGTGCCAGCAGCTTAGGGCGGCGCGAGCAGTACTTC. Residues: CASSLGRREQYF.